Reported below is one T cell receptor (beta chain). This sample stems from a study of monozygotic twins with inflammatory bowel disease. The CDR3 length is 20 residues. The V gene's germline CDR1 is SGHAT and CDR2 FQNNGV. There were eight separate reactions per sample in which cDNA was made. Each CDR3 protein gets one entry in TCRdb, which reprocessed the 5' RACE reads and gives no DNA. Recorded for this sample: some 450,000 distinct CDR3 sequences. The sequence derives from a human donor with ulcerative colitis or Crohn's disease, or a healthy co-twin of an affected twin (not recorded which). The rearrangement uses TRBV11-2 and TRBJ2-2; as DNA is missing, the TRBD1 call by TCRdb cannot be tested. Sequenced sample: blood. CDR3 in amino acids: CASSQGTPGQSGRRAGELFF.